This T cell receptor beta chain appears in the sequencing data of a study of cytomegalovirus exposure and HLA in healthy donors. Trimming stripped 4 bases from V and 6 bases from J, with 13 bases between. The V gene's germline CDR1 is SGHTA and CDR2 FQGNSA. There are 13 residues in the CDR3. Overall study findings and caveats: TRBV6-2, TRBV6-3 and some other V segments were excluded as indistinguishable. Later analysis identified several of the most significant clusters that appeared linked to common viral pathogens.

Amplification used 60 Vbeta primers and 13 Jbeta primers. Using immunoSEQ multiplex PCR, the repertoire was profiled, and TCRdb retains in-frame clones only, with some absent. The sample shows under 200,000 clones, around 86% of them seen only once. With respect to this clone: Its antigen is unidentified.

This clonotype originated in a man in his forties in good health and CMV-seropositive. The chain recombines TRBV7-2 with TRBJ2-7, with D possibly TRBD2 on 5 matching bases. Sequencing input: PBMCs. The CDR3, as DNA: TGTGCCAGCAGCTCAACTAGATCTGGCGAGCAGTACTTC. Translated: CASSSTRSGEQYF.